This TCR beta chain was found in a study of cytomegalovirus exposure and HLA in healthy donors. Study overall: An earlier analysis found under 130 million unique TCR beta sequences from 150 million to 200 million T cells.

CDR1 and CDR2 (germline): MNHNS, SASEGT. Trimming at V came to 2 bases and at J to 2 bases, leaving 5 bases not matched to a gene. The length of the CDR3 is 15 residues. The PCR ran on 60 Vbeta and 13 Jbeta primers. Repertoires were generated with immunoSEQ multiplex PCR, while TCRdb's copy carries only in-frame clones and drops some. Among approximately 82,000 clones, roughly a tenth were seen once, and the ten largest hold more than 20%. The source is a man aged 55 to 70 in good health and CMV-seropositive. Sequenced: PBMCs. The chain has TRBV6-1 and TRBJ2-7; TRBD2 aligns across 8 bases. The DNA of the CDR3 is TGTGCCAGCAGTGAATCGTGGGGACTAGCCTACGAGCAGTACTTC. This gives the protein CASSESWGLAYEQYF.